This T cell receptor beta chain was recovered during a study of cytomegalovirus exposure and HLA in healthy donors. Study findings and constraints: The classifier, whose performance was assessed in both the original and validation cohorts, reportedly diagnosed cytomegalovirus status with high specificity and sensitivity. At a 0.05 false discovery rate, a later analysis found approximately 17,000 TCR beta sequences to be associated with HLA alleles. Among the most significant clusters, several appeared linked to common viral pathogens in a later analysis.

PCR amplification relied on 60 Vbeta primers (plus 13 Jbeta primers). TCRdb's copy holds only in-frame clones and misses some; the assay was immunoSEQ multiplex PCR. The sample includes 150,000 to 200,000 clones, 76% seen only once; the top ten take more than 3%. Concerning this clone: Its antigen is unknown.

The CDR3 extends over 14 amino acids. The ends were cut back, 10 bases at V and 5 bases at J, with 18 bases in the middle. CDR1 is LNHDA, CDR2 SQIVND, per germline (reference sequence). This rearrangement joins TRBV19 to TRBJ1-3, with a tentative D call TRBD1 (6 bases). Sequencing was done on a sample of PBMCs. The TCR was taken from a male donor in good health and CMV-seronegative. This CDR3 reads CAISMGGGRNTIYF. The CDR3 region has the DNA TGTGCCATCTCAATGGGCGGGGGCCGAAACACCATATATTTT. Together with reference TRBV19 and TRBJ1-3, the CDR3 gives the full variable domain: DGGITQSPKYLFRKEGQNVTLSCEQNLNHDAMYWYRQDPGQGLRLIYYSQIVNDFQKGDIAEGYSVSREKKESFPLTVTSAQKNPTAFYLCAISMGGGRNTIYFGEGSWLTVV.